The 13 T cell receptor beta chains below all came from one sample that was sequenced in a study of tumor-infiltrating lymphocytes in primary liver carcinoma (dated by TCRdb to about 2017). The sequencer was an Illumina HiSeq 2500. Using a constant-region primer and ProtoScript II reverse transcriptase, TCRbeta-specific cDNA was reverse-transcribed from approximately 0.5 ug total RNA. TCRbeta libraries were built with three nested multiplex PCR rounds, a slightly modified ARM-PCR procedure. The first two PCR rounds used multiplex TRBV1-TRBV30 forward primers with a Cbeta reverse primer, each for approximately 11 cycles. TCRdb reworked the public reads: Q25 trimming with fastp, MiXCR clone assembly, productive beta chains retained. One record per CDR3 amino acid sequence lists the most common genes and DNA. Counted in this sample were about 96,000 distinct CDR3 sequences; approximately 68% of them appeared once. The ten largest account for 27% of the sample.

Without any cell sorting, total RNA and DNA were co-extracted from approximately 20-30 mg of bulk tissue using the AllPrep DNA/RNA mini kit. The source material was tumor-adjacent normal liver tissue. The receptors come from a man in his forties with primary liver carcinoma and hepatitis B virus infection.

As concerns this clonotype: The junction does not match germline at one end; this may be a read error. The chain couples TRBV29-1 to TRBJ1-4; 7 nucleotides line up with TRBD1. CDR1 and CDR2 from the germline V gene are SQVTM and ANQGSEA. This CDR3 region has 15 residues. The CDR3 nucleotides are TGCAGTGTTGGAGACACAGGGGCGTCTAATGAAAAACTGTTTTTT. As protein: CSVGDTGASNEKLFF.

As for this clonotype: Possible read error: a much larger clone is one base away. The V gene is TRBV5-4, the J gene TRBJ2-1; the D is unclear. The CDR3 is made up of 11 amino acids. The germline gives CDR1 SGHNT, CDR2 YYREEE (reference sequence). The CDR3 nucleotides are TGTGCCGGCAGCCTTCGGACGCAGGAGTTCTTC. Translation gives CAGSLRTQEFF.

Details on this clonotype: One end of the junction does not line up with germline, which may come from a read error. The J gene is TRBJ1-1, the V gene TRBV19; D gene ambiguous. Germline V CDR1 and CDR2: LNHDA, SQIVND (reference sequence). CDR3 size: 14 residues. The CDR3 nucleotides are TGCGCCAGTAGTAAAGAGGGCAGATACACTGAAGCTTTCTTT. The encoded protein is CASSKEGRYTEAFF.

As to this clonotype: A single base separates this from a much larger clone, so it may be a read error. This CDR3 is CASSTGQATYGYTF. CDR3 bases: TGTGCCAGCAGTACGGGCCAGGCGACCTATGGCTACACCTTC. This chain links TRBV12-3 or TRBV12-4 with TRBJ1-2; D is undetermined. The CDR3 is 14 residues long. V lost 5 bases to trimming and J lost 4 bases, with 14 bases between them.

This clonotype was observed many times. The gene calls are TRBV12-3 or TRBV12-4 and TRBJ2-1, with D possibly matching TRBD1 (6 bases). With 7 bases removed from V and 6 bases from J, the gap between germline ends came to 13 bases. This CDR3 spans 13 amino acids. CDR3 sequence reads: CASKTGGSNEQFF. In DNA, the CDR3 is TGTGCCAGCAAGACAGGCGGAAGCAATGAGCAGTTCTTC.

There are many counts of this clonotype. The V gene is TRBV29-1, the J gene TRBJ1-1, with D perhaps TRBD1 (5 bases). The V end was cut by 4 bases, the J end by 3 bases, with 9 bases between. The germline V gene encodes CDR1 SQVTM and CDR2 ANQGSEA. The CDR3 extends over 12 amino acids. The CDR3 sequence: CSVGGGDTEAFF. CDR3 in DNA: TGCAGCGTTGGTGGGGGGGACACTGAAGCTTTCTTT.

A word on this clonotype: The junction departs from germline at one end; a sequencing error may be responsible. The CDR3 bases are TGTGTCAGGAGATCCCGGGACTCGGCCCACCAAGAGACCCAATACTTT. This translates into CVRRSRDSAHQETQYF. The chain carries TRBV11-2 and TRBJ2-5, with a tentative D call TRBD2 (6 bases). Per the germline V gene, CDR1 is SGHAT and CDR2 is FQNNGV. This CDR3 is built from 16 residues. The entire variable domain, with the rest obtained from reference TRBV11-2 and TRBJ2-5, is as follows: EAGVAQSPRYKIIEKRQSVAFWCNPISGHATLYWYQQILGQGPKLLIQFQNNGVVDDSQLPKDRFSAERLKGVDSTLKIQPAKLEDSAVYLCVRRSRDSAHQETQYFGPGTRLLVL.

This clonotype was observed a handful of times. The chain carries TRBV7-9 and TRBJ2-7; D perhaps matches TRBD1 (6 bases). Trimming pared 5 bases from V and 2 bases from J, leaving 19 bases between. CDR1 and CDR2 from the germline V gene are SEHNR and FQNEAQ (reference sequence). CDR3 length equals 16 residues. CDR3 sequence reads: CASSPPEPGQTYEQYF. The CDR3 DNA follows: TGTGCCAGCAGCCCTCCGGAGCCCGGACAGACCTACGAGCAGTACTTC. The variable domain in full, completed from reference TRBV7-9 and TRBJ2-7, reads DTGVSQNPRHKITKRGQNVTFRCDPISEHNRLYWYRQTLGQGPEFLTYFQNEAQLEKSRLLSDRFSAERPKGSFSTLEIQRTEQGDSAMYLCASSPPEPGQTYEQYFGPGTRLTVT.

This clonotype has ten or more counts. The V call is TRBV6-1, the J call TRBJ1-4; D remains ambiguous. Germline values: CDR1 MNHNS, CDR2 SASEGT. Trimming stripped 7 bases from V and 5 bases from J, with 11 bases between. This CDR3 region has 13 residues. The CDR3 DNA is TGTGCCAGCACGAGGCAGTTAAATGAAAAACTGTTTTTT. This gives the protein CASTRQLNEKLFF.

Comments on this clonotype: This could be a read error, since a much larger clone is one nucleotide away. The J gene is TRBJ2-1, the V gene TRBV12-5; 8 bases fit TRBD2. The CDR3 is 18 residues long. Germline V lookup: CDR1 LGHNT, CDR2 FRNRAP. The chain's CDR3 is CASSPGGLVGSVYSEQFF. The CDR3 DNA sequence: TGTGCTAGTTCCCCCGGGGGACTAGTGGGATCTGTTTACAGTGAGCAGTTCTTC.

The chain has TRBV11-1 and TRBJ2-1; 10 bases agree with TRBD2. Trimming cost V 4 bases and J 10 bases; bases outside gene matches: 10. The CDR3 is 15 residues long. Per germline, CDR1 SGHAT and CDR2 FQDESV (reference sequence). The CDR3 reads CASSSWTSGLNEQFF. The CDR3 nucleotides read TGTGCCAGCAGCTCATGGACTAGCGGACTCAACGAGCAGTTCTTC.

Remarks on this clonotype: Compared with germline, one end of the junction differs, possibly owing to a read error. The chain links TRBV6-1 to TRBJ1-2; D ambiguous. This CDR3 has 15 amino acids. Germline CDR1 is MNHNS and CDR2 is SASEGT. CDR3 DNA: TGTGCCAGCAGTGAAATGAGCCTTAAAGTGGATGGTTACACCTTC. This gives the protein CASSEMSLKVDGYTF.

This clonotype was recorded a few times. V is TRBV28 and J is TRBJ2-3; D uncertain. The length of the CDR3 is 12 residues. V was pared by 2 bases and J by 3 bases, with 3 bases between. CDR1 and CDR2 from the germline V gene are MDHEN and SYDVKM. For the CDR3, the DNA is TGTGCCAGCAGTTTAATGACAGATACGCAGTATTTT. It encodes CASSLMTDTQYF.